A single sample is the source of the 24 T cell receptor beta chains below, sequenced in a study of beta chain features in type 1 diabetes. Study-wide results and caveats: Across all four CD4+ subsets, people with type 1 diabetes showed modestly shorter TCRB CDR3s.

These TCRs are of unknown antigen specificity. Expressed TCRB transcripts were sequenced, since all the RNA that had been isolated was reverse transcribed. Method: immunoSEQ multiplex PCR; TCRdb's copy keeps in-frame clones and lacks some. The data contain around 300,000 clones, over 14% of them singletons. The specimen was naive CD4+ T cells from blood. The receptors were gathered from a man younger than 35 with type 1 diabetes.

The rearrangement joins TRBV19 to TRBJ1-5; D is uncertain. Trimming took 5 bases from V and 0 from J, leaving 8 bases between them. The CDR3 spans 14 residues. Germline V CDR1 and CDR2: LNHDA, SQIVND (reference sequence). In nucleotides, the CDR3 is TGTGCCAGTAGTGTCCAGGTTAGCAATCAGCCCCAGCATTTT. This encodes CASSVQVSNQPQHF.

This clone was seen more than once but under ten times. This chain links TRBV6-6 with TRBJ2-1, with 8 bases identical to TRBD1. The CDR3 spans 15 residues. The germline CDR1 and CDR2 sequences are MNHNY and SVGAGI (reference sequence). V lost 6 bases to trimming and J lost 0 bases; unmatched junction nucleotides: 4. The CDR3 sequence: CASRGTGDSYNEQFF. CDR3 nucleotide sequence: TGTGCCAGCAGGGGGACAGGCGACTCCTACAATGAGCAGTTCTTC.

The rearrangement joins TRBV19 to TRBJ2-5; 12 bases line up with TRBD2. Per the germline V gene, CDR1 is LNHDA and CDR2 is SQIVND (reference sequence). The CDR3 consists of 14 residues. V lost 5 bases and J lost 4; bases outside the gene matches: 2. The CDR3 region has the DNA TGTGCCAGTAGTGGGGGACTAGCGGGAGAGACCCAGTACTTC. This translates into CASSGGLAGETQYF.

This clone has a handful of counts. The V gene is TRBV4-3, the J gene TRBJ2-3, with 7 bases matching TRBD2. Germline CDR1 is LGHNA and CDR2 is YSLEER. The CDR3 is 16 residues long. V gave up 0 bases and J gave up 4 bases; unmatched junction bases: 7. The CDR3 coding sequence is TGCGCCAGCAGCCAAGATTTCCCGGGAGGCCCAGATACGCAGTATTTT. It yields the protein CASSQDFPGGPDTQYF.

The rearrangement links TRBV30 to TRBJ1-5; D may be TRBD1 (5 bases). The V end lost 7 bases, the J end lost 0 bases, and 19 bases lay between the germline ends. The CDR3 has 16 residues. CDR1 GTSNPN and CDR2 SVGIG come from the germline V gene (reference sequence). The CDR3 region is CASRSPRALSNQPQHF. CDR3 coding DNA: TGTGCCTCCCGCTCGCCCAGGGCACTTAGCAATCAGCCCCAGCATTTT.

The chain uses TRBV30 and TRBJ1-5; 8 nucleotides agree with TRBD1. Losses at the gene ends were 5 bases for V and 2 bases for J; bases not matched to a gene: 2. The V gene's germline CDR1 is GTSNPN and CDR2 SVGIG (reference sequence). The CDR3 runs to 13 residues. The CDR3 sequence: CAWETGGNQPQHF. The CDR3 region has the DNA TGTGCCTGGGAGACAGGGGGCAATCAGCCCCAGCATTTT.

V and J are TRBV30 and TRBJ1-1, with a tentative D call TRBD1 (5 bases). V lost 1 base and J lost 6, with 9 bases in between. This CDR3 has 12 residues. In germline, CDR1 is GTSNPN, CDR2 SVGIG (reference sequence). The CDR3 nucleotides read TGTGCCTGGAGTGGGGGGAGGGCTGAAGCTTTCTTT. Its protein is CAWSGGRAEAFF.

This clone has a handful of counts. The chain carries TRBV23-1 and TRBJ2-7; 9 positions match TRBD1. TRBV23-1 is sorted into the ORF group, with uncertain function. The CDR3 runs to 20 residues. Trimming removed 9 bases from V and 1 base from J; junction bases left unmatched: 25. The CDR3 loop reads CARPILPGQGSPTGSYEQYF. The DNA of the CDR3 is TGCGCCAGACCAATCCTTCCGGGACAGGGTTCCCCGACCGGATCCTACGAGCAGTACTTC.

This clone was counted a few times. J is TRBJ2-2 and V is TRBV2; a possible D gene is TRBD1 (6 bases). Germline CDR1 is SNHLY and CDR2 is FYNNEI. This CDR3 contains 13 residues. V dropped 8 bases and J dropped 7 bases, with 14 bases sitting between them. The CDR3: CASSGAGGGELFF. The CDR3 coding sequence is TGTGCCAGCTCAGGGGCTGGGGGCGGGGAGCTGTTTTTT.

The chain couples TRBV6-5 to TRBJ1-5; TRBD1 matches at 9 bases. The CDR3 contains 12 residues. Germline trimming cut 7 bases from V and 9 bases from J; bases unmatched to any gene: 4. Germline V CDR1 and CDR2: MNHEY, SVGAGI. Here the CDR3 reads CASNPGQGPQHF. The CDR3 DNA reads TGTGCCAGCAACCCGGGACAGGGGCCCCAGCATTTT.

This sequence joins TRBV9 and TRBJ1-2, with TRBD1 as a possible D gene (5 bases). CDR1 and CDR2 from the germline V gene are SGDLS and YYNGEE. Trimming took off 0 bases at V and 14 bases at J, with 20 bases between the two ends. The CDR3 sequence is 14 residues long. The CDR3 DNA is TGTGCCAGCAGCGTAGCGGGGGGACCCCGAAATTATACCTTC. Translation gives CASSVAGGPRNYTF. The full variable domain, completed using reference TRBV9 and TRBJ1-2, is DSGVTQTPKHLITATGQRVTLRCSPRSGDLSVYWYQQSLDQGLQFLIQYYNGEERAKGNILERFSAQQFPDLHSELNLSSLELGDSALYFCASSVAGGPRNYTFGSGTRLTVV.

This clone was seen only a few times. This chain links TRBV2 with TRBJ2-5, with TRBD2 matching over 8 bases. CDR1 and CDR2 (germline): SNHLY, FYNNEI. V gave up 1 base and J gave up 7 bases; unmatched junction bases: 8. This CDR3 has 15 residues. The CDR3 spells CASSEERGGAGTQYF. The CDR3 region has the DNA TGTGCCAGCAGTGAAGAACGGGGGGGCGCAGGGACCCAGTACTTC. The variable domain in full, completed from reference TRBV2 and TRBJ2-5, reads EPEVTQTPSHQVTQMGQEVILRCVPISNHLYFYWYRQILGQKVEFLVSFYNNEISEKSEIFDDQFSVERPDGSNFTLKIRSTKLEDSAMYFCASSEERGGAGTQYFGPGTRLLVL.

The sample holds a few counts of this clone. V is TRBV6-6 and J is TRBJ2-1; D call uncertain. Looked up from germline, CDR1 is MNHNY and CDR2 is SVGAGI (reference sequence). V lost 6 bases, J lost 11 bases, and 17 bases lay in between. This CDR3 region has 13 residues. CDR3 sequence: CASRGDASPQQFF. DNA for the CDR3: TGTGCCAGCAGAGGAGACGCATCACCGCAGCAGTTCTTC.

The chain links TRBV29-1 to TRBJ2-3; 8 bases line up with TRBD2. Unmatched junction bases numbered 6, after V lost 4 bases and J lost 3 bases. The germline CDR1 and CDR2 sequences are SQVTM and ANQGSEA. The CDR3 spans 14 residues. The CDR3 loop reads CSVGRGLVTDTQYF. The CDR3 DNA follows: TGCAGCGTTGGGAGGGGACTAGTAACAGATACGCAGTATTTT.

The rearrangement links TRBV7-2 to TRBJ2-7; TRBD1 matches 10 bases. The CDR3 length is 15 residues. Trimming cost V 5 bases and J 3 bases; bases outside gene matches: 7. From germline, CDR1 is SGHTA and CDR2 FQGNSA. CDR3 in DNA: TGTGCCAGCAGCCGGACAGGGGGGACGATCTACGAGCAGTACTTC. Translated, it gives CASSRTGGTIYEQYF.

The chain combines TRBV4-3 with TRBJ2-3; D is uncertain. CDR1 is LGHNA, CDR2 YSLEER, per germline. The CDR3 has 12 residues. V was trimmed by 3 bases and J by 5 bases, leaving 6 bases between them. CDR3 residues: CASSHPRDTQYF. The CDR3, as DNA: TGCGCCAGCAGCCACCCCCGAGATACGCAGTATTTT.

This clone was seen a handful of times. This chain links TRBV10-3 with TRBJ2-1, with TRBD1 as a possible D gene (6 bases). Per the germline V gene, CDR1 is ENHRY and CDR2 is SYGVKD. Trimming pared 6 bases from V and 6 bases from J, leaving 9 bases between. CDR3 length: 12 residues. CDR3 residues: CAIRDRANEQFF. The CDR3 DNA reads TGTGCCATCAGGGACAGAGCCAATGAGCAGTTCTTC.

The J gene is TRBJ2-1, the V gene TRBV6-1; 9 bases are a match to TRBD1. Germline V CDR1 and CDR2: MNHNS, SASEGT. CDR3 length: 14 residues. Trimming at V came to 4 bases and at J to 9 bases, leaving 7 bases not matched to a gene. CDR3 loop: CASSAGQGTSEQFF. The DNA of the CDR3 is TGTGCCAGCAGTGCGGGACAGGGTACGTCTGAGCAGTTCTTC.

Here the CDR3 DNA reads TGTGCCAGCAGCCAACAGGGGACTCAGCCCCAGCATTTT. Its translation is CASSQQGTQPQHF. The rearrangement uses TRBV5-8 and TRBJ1-5, with 7 bases matching TRBD1. V dropped 4 bases and J dropped 6; count of bases not matched to a gene: 4. This CDR3 spans 13 amino acids. The germline gives CDR1 SGHTS, CDR2 YDEGEE.

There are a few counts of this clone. CDR3 sequence reads: CASSSVPGLAGGPNEQFF. The CDR3 bases are TGCGCCAGCAGCTCAGTCCCGGGACTAGCGGGGGGGCCCAATGAGCAGTTCTTC. The chain has TRBV5-1 and TRBJ2-1; TRBD2 matches 16 bases. The germline V gene encodes CDR1 SGHRS and CDR2 YFSETQ. V lost 3 bases and J lost 6; bases outside the gene matches: 9. The CDR3 has 18 amino acids.

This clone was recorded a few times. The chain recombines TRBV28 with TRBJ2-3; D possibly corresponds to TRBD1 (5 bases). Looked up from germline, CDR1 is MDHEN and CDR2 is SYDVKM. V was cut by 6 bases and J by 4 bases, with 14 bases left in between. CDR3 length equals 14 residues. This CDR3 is CASSYYTGPDTQYF. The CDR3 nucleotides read TGTGCCAGCAGCTATTATACAGGTCCAGATACGCAGTATTTT. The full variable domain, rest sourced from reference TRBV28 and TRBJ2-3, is DVKVTQSSRYLVKRTGEKVFLECVQDMDHENMFWYRQDPGLGLRLIYFSYDVKMKEKGDIPEGYSVSREKKERFSLILESASTNQTSMYLCASSYYTGPDTQYFGPGTRLTVL.

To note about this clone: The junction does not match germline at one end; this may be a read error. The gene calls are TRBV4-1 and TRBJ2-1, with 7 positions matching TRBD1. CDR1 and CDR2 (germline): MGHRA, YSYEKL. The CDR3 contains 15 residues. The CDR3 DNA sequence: TGTGCCAGCAGCCAACAACGTGACAGGGCGGAAGAGCAGTTCTTC. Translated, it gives CASSQQRDRAEEQFF.

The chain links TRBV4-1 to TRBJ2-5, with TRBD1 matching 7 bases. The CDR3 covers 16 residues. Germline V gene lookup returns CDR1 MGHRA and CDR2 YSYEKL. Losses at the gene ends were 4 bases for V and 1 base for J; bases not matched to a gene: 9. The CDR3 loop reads CASSLSGGFVQETQYF. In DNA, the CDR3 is TGCGCCAGCAGCCTGTCAGGGGGATTCGTCCAAGAGACCCAGTACTTC.

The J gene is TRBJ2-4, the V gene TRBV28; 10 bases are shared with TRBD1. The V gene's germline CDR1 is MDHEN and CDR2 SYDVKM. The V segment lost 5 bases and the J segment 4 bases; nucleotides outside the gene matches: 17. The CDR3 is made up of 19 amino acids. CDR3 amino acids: CASSLSLRQGALRKNIQYF. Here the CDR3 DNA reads TGTGCCAGCAGTCTCTCCTTAAGACAGGGGGCGCTTAGAAAAAACATTCAGTACTTC.